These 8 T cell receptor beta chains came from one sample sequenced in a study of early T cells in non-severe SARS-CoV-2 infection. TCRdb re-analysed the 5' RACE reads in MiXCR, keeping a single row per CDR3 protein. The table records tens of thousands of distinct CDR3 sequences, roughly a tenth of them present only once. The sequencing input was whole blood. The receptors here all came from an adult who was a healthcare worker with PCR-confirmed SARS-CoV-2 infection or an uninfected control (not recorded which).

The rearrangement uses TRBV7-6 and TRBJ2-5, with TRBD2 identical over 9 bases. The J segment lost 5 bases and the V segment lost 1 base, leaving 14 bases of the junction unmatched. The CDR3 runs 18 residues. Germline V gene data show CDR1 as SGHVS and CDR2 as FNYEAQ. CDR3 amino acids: CASSLEGGAGGPLETQYF. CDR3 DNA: TGTGCCAGCAGCTTAGAAGGCGGCGCGGGGGGGCCGCTCGAGACCCAGTACTTC.

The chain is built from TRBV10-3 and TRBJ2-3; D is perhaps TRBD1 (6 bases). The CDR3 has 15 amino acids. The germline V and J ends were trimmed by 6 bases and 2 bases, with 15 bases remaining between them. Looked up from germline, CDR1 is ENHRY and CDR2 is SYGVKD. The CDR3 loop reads CAIRGSRGPTDTQYF. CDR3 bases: TGTGCCATCAGGGGATCCAGGGGCCCCACAGATACGCAGTATTTT.

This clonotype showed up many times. CDR3 amino acids: CASSIQGQGSGQPQHF. Here the CDR3 DNA reads TGTGCCAGTAGTATCCAGGGACAGGGGAGCGGCCAGCCCCAGCATTTT. The V gene is TRBV19, the J gene TRBJ1-5, with 10 positions matching TRBD1. With V trimmed by 3 bases and J by 7 bases, 9 bases remained unmatched. Germline V gene data show CDR1 as LNHDA and CDR2 as SQIVND (reference sequence). The CDR3 is 16 residues long.

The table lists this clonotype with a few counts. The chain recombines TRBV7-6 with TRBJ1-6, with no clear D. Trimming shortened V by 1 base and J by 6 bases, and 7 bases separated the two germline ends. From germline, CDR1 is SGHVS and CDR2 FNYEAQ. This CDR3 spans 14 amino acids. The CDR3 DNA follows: TGTGCCAGCAGCTTAGAACGGACTAATTCACCCCTCCACTTT. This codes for CASSLERTNSPLHF.

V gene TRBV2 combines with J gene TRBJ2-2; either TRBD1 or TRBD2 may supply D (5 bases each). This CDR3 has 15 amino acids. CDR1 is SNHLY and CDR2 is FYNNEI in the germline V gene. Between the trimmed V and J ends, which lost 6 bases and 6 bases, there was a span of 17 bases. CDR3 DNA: TGTGCCAGCAGGGACGGGACCTTTTCGCCCGGGGAGCTGTTTTTT. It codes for CASRDGTFSPGELFF.

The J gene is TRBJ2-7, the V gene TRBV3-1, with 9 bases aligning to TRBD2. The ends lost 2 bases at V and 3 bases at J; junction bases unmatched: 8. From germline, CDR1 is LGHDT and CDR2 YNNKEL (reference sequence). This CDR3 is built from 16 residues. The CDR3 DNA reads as TGTGCCAGCAGCCAATACCCTGCTAGCGGGGTCTACGAGCAGTACTTC. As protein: CASSQYPASGVYEQYF.

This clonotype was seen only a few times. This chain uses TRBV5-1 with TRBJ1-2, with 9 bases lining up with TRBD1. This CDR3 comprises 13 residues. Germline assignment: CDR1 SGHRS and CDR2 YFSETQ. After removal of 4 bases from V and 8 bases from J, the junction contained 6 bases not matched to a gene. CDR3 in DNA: TGCGCCAGCAGCACTACAGGGGGCAACGGCTACACCTTC. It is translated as CASSTTGGNGYTF.

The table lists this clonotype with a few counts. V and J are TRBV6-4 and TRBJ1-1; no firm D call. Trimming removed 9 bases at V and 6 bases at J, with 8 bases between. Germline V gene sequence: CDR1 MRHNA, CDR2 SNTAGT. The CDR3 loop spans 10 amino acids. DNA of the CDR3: TGTGCCAGTATTAAGCCTGAAGCTTTCTTT. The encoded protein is CASIKPEAFF.